This TCR beta chain was sequenced in a study of T-cell reconstitution after alpha-beta-depleted transplantation in children. Study findings and constraints: Several hundred expanded graft clones reportedly gave rise to the alpha-beta T cells present about two months after transplant. Newly produced T cells mostly accounted for T-cell counts and diversity one year post-transplant.

Preparation of the TCRbeta library involved a method that used unique molecular identifiers. TCRdb redid the calling of the PCR reads with MiXCR, one entry per CDR3 protein. The sample holds approximately 430,000 distinct CDR3 sequences, 16% seen once. V lost 1 base, J lost 7 bases, and 11 bases lay in between. CDR3 size: 14 residues. The germline V gene encodes CDR1 SGHAT and CDR2 FQDESV (reference sequence). This clonotype was seen a few times. No antigen is known for it. The material sequenced was PBMCs, mostly from graft donor cells, taken 360 days after TCRalphabeta/CD19-depleted stem cell transplant. The clonotype originates from a boy in the first two years of life who had a stem cell transplant for Wiskott-Aldrich syndrome, so the T cells may come from the graft donor. V is TRBV11-1 and J is TRBJ1-5; a weak D match, TRBD1 (5 bases). This chain's CDR3 is CASSLGSGRQPQHF. Written as DNA, the CDR3 is TGTGCCAGCAGCTTAGGCTCAGGGAGACAGCCCCAGCATTTT.